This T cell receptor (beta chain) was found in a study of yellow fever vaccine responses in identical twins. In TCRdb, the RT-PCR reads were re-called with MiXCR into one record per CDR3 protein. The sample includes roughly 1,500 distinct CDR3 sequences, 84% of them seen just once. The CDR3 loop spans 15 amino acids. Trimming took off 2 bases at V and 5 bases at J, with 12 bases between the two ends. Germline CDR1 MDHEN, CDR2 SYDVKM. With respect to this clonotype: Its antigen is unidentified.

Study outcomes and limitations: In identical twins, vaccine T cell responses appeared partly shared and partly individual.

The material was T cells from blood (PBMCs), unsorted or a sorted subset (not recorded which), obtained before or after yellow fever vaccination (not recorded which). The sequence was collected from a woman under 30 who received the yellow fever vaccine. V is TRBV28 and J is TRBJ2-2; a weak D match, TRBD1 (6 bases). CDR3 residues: CASSLMGAETGELFF. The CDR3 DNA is TGTGCCAGCAGTTTAATGGGGGCTGAAACCGGGGAGCTGTTTTTT. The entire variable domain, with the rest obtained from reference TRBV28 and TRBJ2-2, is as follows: DVKVTQSSRYLVKRTGEKVFLECVQDMDHENMFWYRQDPGLGLRLIYFSYDVKMKEKGDIPEGYSVSREKKERFSLILESASTNQTSMYLCASSLMGAETGELFFGEGSRLTVL.